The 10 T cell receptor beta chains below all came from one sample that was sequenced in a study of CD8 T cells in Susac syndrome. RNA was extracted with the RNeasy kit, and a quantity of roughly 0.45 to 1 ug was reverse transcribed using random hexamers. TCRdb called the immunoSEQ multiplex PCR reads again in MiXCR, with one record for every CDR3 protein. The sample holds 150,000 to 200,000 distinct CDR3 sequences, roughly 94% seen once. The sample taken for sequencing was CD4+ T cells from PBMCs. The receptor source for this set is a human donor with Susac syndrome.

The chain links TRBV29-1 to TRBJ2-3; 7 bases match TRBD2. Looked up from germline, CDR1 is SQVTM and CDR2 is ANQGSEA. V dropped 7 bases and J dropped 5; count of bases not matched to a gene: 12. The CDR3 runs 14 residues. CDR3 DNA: TGCAGCGCAAAGGAAGGAGGGAGGGGAGATACGCAGTATTTT. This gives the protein CSAKEGGRGDTQYF.

The CDR3 spells CASSLRTGGVLGYTF. The CDR3 DNA reads TGTGCCAGCAGCCTCCGGACAGGGGGCGTTTTGGGCTACACCTTC. This rearrangement joins TRBV14 to TRBJ1-2, with 11 positions matching TRBD1. V shed 4 bases, J shed 8 bases, and the junction held 9 bases outside the gene matches. Looked up from germline, CDR1 is SGHDN and CDR2 is FVKESK. The CDR3 length is 15 residues. The whole variable domain, remainder taken from reference TRBV14 and TRBJ1-2, is EAGVTQFPSHSVIEKGQTVTLRCDPISGHDNLYWYRRVMGKEIKFLLHFVKESKQDESGMPNNRFLAERTGGTYSTLKVQPAELEDSGVYFCASSLRTGGVLGYTFGSGTRLTVV.

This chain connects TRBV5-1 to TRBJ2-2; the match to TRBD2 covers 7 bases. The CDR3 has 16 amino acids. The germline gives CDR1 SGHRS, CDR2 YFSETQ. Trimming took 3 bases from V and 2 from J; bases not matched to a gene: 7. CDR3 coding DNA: TGCGCCAGCAGCTCCCTTACTAGCGCTAACACCGGGGAGCTGTTTTTT. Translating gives CASSSLTSANTGELFF.

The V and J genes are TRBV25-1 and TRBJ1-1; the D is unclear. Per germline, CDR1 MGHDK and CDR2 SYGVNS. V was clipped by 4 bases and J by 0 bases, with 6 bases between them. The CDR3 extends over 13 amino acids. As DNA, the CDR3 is TGTGCCAGCAGTGGCTACATGAACACTGAAGCTTTCTTT. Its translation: CASSGYMNTEAFF.

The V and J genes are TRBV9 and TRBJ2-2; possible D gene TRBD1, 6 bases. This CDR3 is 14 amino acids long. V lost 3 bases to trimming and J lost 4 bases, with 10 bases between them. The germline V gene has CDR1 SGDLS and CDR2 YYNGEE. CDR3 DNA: TGTGCCAGCAGCGAACTACAGGGCACCGGGGAGCTGTTTTTT. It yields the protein CASSELQGTGELFF.

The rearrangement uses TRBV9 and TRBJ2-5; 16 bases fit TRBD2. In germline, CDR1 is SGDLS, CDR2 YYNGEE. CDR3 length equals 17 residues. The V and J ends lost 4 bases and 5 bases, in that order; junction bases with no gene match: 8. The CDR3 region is CASSTGTSGGALETQYF. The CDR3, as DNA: TGTGCCAGCAGCACCGGGACTAGCGGGGGGGCCTTGGAGACCCAGTACTTC.

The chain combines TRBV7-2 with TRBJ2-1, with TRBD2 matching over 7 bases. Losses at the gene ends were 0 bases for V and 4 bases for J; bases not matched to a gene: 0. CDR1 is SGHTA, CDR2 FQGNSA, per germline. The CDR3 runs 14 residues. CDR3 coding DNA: TGTGCCAGCAGCTTAGCGGGGGGGTACAATGAGCAGTTCTTC. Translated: CASSLAGGYNEQFF.

The DNA of the CDR3 is TGTGCCAGCAGTTTGTTTAGTCAGCCCCAGCATTTT. As protein: CASSLFSQPQHF. The V and J genes are TRBV28 and TRBJ1-5; D gene uncertain. V was cut by 3 bases and J by 6 bases, with 6 bases left in between. The CDR3 sequence is 12 residues long. Germline lookup yields CDR1 MDHEN and CDR2 SYDVKM.

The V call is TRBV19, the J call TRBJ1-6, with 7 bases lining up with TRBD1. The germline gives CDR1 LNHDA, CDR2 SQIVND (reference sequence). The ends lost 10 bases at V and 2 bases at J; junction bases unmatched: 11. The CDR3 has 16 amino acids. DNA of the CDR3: TGTGCCACCCAGGGACAGATGGAAGCCTATAATTCACCCCTCCACTTT. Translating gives CATQGQMEAYNSPLHF.

The CDR3 sequence: CASSSRTSGGLSTSTDTQYF. CDR3 nucleotides: TGTGCCAGCAGCTCTCGGACTAGCGGGGGCTTATCCACTAGCACAGATACGCAGTATTTT. The V gene is TRBV11-1, the J gene TRBJ2-3; 13 bases match TRBD2. The ends lost 4 bases at V and 0 bases at J; junction bases unmatched: 13. This CDR3 region has 20 residues. Per germline, CDR1 SGHAT and CDR2 FQDESV (reference sequence). Variable domain in full (rest from reference TRBV11-1 and TRBJ2-3): EAEVAQSPRYKITEKSQAVAFWCDPISGHATLYWYRQILGQGPELLVQFQDESVVDDSQLPKDRFSAERLKGVDSTLKIQPAELGDSAMYLCASSSRTSGGLSTSTDTQYFGPGTRLTVL.